This T cell receptor (beta chain) comes out of a study of T cell repertoires in cytomegalovirus infection (dated by TCRdb to the late 2010s). About the full investigation: Alongside well-studied HLA-B-restricted epitopes, the peptide stimulations were aimed at recently identified HLA-C-restricted CMV epitopes, whose presentation resists viral immunomodulation. Donor HLA type was relevant to the analysis, as public TCR beta signatures indicated carriage of CMV infection together with the matching HLA type. What the authors observed across the whole study: In the ex vivo response, HLA-C-restricted CMV-specific TCR beta clonotypes were dominant, and in two of eight donors the single most frequent clonotype came from this HLA-C-restricted group. In both this cohort and an independent cohort of 300 to 450 donors, the cumulative frequency of public TCR beta family members distinguished carriers of CMV infection plus the relevant HLA type.

Points on this clonotype: Its antigen has not been determined. Within one base of it there is no much larger clone, and no base qualities were kept.

TCRdb records Illumina HiSeq 1500 as the sequencer. The public sequencing data were trimmed at Q25 with fastp and processed into clonotypes with MiXCR by TCRdb, which kept only in-frame beta chains. Rows with a matching CDR3 protein are joined into one entry that keeps the most common DNA and genes. This sample gives a few hundred thousand distinct CDR3 sequences in total; roughly 43% of them show up just once. Around 44% of the sample lies in the top ten. Cut back by 6 bases and 3 bases, the V and J ends lie 8 bases apart. From cysteine to phenylalanine, the CDR3 is 12 amino acids long. The retained sequence is limited to the CDR3, 36 bases, with the frame set at the first base. The intended sense of this specimen's treatment or condition label: in vitro stimulation with specific CMV peptide epitopes to enrich CMV-specific T cells.

The sequence joins TRBV12-3 or TRBV12-4 to TRBJ1-1; the D region possibly corresponds to TRBD1 (5 bases align). This TCR came from a human donor in good health (CMV status not recorded). Some clones in this sample may be carry-over from other donors' samples. The sequencing here drew on cultured PBMCs, taken from culture after CMV antigen stimulation. The CDR3: CASSPGYTEAFF. The nucleotide sequence is given as TGTGCCAGCAGCCCAGGGTACACTGAAGCTTTCTTT.